A single sample is the source of the 10 T cell receptor gamma chains below, sequenced in a study of Vδ1+ human thymocytes. Study results and limitations: Thymic TRG and TRD repertoires appeared highly polyclonal, with Gaussian CDR3 length distributions.

No antigen is known for these receptors. The template was reverse-transcribed extracted RNA. The CDR3 regions were amplified by multiplex PCR from V-gene primers to a constant-region primer. TCRdb re-analyzed the multiplex PCR reads via CATT. The sample yields over 5,500 gamma-chain clones, around two fifths seen once. The sequencing sample was made of Vdelta1+ gamma-delta thymocytes from the thymus. Subset reported: FACS-sorted CD3+ TCRalphabeta- TCRVdelta1+ TCRVdelta2- thymocytes. The receptors stem from a boy under three years old who had congenital heart surgery.

This sequence joins TRGV9 and TRGJP1. The CDR3 spans 15 residues. The ends lost 1 base at V and 11 bases at J; junction bases unmatched: 13. Germline V lookup: CDR1 GITISATS, CDR2 ISYDGTV (reference sequence). The CDR3 reads CALWEVLWSVWFKIF. As DNA, the CDR3 is TGTGCCTTGTGGGAGGTATTGTGGTCCGTCTGGTTCAAGATATTT.

This chain uses TRGV3 with TRGJ1 or TRGJ2. The germline gives CDR1 VTNTFY, CDR2 YDVSTARD (reference sequence). CDR3 size: 12 residues. With V trimmed by 0 bases and J by 9 bases, 5 bases remained unmatched. The CDR3 loop reads CATWDRLSKKLF. CDR3 nucleotide sequence: TGTGCCACCTGGGACAGGCTGAGTAAGAAACTCTTT.

V usage is TRGV5 and J usage is TRGJ1 or TRGJ2. TCRdb lists no J gene, so it was determined here by aligning the DNA to germline. The V gene's germline CDR1 is VINAFY and CDR2 YDVSNSKD. The length of the CDR3 is 14 residues. The V gene end was trimmed by 0 bases and the J gene end by 3 bases; junction bases not matched to a gene: 5. The CDR3, as DNA: TGTGCCACCTGGGACAGGCAGGCTTATTATAAGAAACTCTTT. This sequence encodes CATWDRQAYYKKLF.

This clone has a single count. This sequence joins TRGV3 and TRGJ1 or TRGJ2. The J gene, left out of TCRdb, was set here by checking the DNA against germline. Germline loops: CDR1 VTNTFY, CDR2 YDVSTARD (reference sequence). V lost 0 bases to trimming and J lost 5 bases; unmatched junction nucleotides: 10. This CDR3 has 15 amino acids. The CDR3 spells CATWDRPGIDYKKLF. DNA for the CDR3: TGTGCCACCTGGGACAGGCCCGGAATAGATTATAAGAAACTCTTT.

This clone was picked up one time. Here the J gene is TRGJ1 or TRGJ2 and the V gene is not called. The CDR3 is 14 residues long. The CDR3 DNA reads TGTGCCACCTGGGACGGGCCTCGTTCACATAAGAAACTCTTT. It specifies CATWDGPRSHKKLF.

V is TRGV9 and J is TRGJ1 or TRGJ2. The J gene, left out of TCRdb, was set here by checking the DNA against germline. Trimming at V came to 3 bases and at J to 7 bases, leaving 3 bases not matched to a gene. The length of the CDR3 is 11 residues. Looked up from germline, CDR1 is GITISATS and CDR2 is ISYDGTV (reference sequence). CDR3 residues: CALWEQYKKLF. The CDR3 bases are TGTGCCTTGTGGGAGCAGTATAAGAAACTCTTT.

The called J gene is TRGJ1 or TRGJ2, whereas the V gene has no call. There are 12 residues in the CDR3. The CDR3: CATWDGPNKKLF. The CDR3 nucleotides read TGTGCCACCTGGGATGGGCCCAATAAGAAACTCTTT.

The chain recombines TRGV5 with TRGJ1 or TRGJ2. In the absence of a J gene in TCRdb, the DNA was matched to germline to assign it here. The V gene end was trimmed by 1 base and the J gene end by 11 bases; junction bases not matched to a gene: 8. CDR3 length: 12 residues. The germline V gene encodes CDR1 VINAFY and CDR2 YDVSNSKD. CDR3 sequence reads: CATWDSQPEKLF. Written as DNA, the CDR3 is TGTGCCACCTGGGACAGCCAGCCAGAGAAACTCTTT.

A few counts support this clone. The sample carries other DNA sequences with the same CDR3. The chain employs TRGV4 and TRGJ1 or TRGJ2. V lost 3 bases and J lost 2; bases outside the gene matches: 1. Germline V gene data show CDR1 as EGSTGY and CDR2 as YDSYTSSV. The CDR3 has 12 amino acids. The CDR3 region has the DNA TGTGCCACCTGGGATTATTATTATAAGAAACTCTTT. It specifies CATWDYYYKKLF.

For this clone: Different DNA sequences within this sample yield the same CDR3. The V gene was identified as TRGV5, while no J gene was called. CDR1 and CDR2 from the germline V gene are VINAFY and YDVSNSKD. This CDR3 comprises 13 residues. CDR3 sequence (DNA): TGTGCCACCTGGGACAGGCCGAGCTATAAGAAACTTTTT. Its protein is CATWDRPSYKKLF.